What follows is one TCR beta chain and its context. This clonotype was counted a few times. It has no known antigen specificity. The record has no base qualities; no much larger clone is one base away. Trimming removed 6 bases from V and 6 bases from J; the gene matches leave 10 bases unexplained. Reading from cysteine to phenylalanine, the CDR3 counts 15 amino acids. CDR3 DNA only is kept here, 45 bases in frame from base 1. This sample is part of a study of T cell repertoires in cytomegalovirus infection (dated by TCRdb to between 2018 and 2020). Study-wide context: Alongside well-studied HLA-B-restricted epitopes, the peptide stimulations were aimed at recently identified HLA-C-restricted CMV epitopes, whose presentation resists viral immunomodulation. The HLA type of each donor mattered for the analysis, because public TCR beta signatures pointed to carriage of CMV infection along with the matching HLA type. The full study reports these points: In the ex vivo response, HLA-C-restricted CMV-specific TCR beta clonotypes were dominant, and in two of eight donors the single most frequent clonotype came from this HLA-C-restricted group. In both this cohort and an independent cohort of under 450 donors, the cumulative frequency of public TCR beta family members distinguished carriers of CMV infection plus the relevant HLA type.

The sample's treatment or condition label is to be understood as: in vitro stimulation with specific CMV peptide epitopes to enrich CMV-specific T cells. The instrument given in TCRdb is Illumina HiSeq 1500. The public reads were quality trimmed at Q25 with fastp and then assembled into clones with MiXCR by TCRdb, keeping productive beta chains. Merged by CDR3 protein, the rows form single entries marked with the most common genes and DNA. Here the sample has about 220,000 distinct CDR3 sequences; 38% occur a single time. The ten largest clones represent 55% to 60% of the sample. Recombination connected TRBV12-3 or TRBV12-4 to TRBJ2-3; 9 central bases correspond to TRBD2. The input for sequencing was CD8+ T cells from cultured PBMCs, taken from culture after CMV antigen stimulation. The TCR originated in a human donor in good health (CMV status not recorded). Some clones in this sample may be carry-over from other donors' samples. CDR3 sequence: CASSRSGGMGDTQYF. The nucleotide sequence is given as TGTGCCAGCAGCCGTAGCGGGGGAATGGGGGATACGCAGTATTTT.